This TCR beta chain was identified during a study of shared clonotypes between healthy human individuals. As for the study in general: The donors, a couple of women and three men, were aged 18 to 49.

Whole-study findings and limits: Donor clonotype sharing was expected to depend on sequencing depth. Only blood underwent sampling, and tissue repertoires likely differ. Even with large depth, rarefaction showed that sorted-subset sequencing was incomplete.

Germline values: CDR1 MDHEN, CDR2 SYDVKM. The CDR3 runs to 15 residues. The V and J ends lost 1 base and 5 bases, in that order; junction bases with no gene match: 8. CD45RO negativity and positive selection for CCR7 defined naive CD8 cells, a population that excluded terminally differentiated effector memory CD45RA+ cells. On this clone: The antigen remains unidentified.

Sequencing was performed with immunoSEQ multiplex PCR; in TCRdb, only in-frame clones are kept and a portion is missing. The sample has some 1,900,000 clones, 85% to 95% seen once. The sequencing sample was made of naive CD8+ T cells sorted from blood. V gene TRBV28 combines with J gene TRBJ2-7; TRBD1 agrees at 7 bases. The TCR sequence derives from a man younger than 35 in good health. The CDR3 here is CASSLFPTGNHEQYF. DNA for the CDR3: TGTGCCAGCAGTTTATTCCCGACAGGGAACCACGAGCAGTACTTC.